This paragraph covers one T cell receptor (beta chain) sequence. What it binds is unknown. The data were obtained in a study of T cell responses to AZD1222 COVID-19 vaccine. At the level of the study: Investigators merged groups given second doses at roughly 4 or roughly 12 weeks. The study, taken as a whole, reports: A rise in Spike-specific TCR breadth and depth followed two AZD1222 doses.

Clones were sequenced by immunoSEQ multiplex PCR, and TCRdb holds only the in-frame ones, with some missing. Among about 120,000 clones, approximately 89% were seen once, and the ten largest hold approximately 4.8%. The length of the CDR3 is 14 residues. V lost 4 bases and J lost 2; bases outside the gene matches: 4. CDR1 is MNHEY, CDR2 SMNVEV, per germline (reference sequence). The rearrangement links TRBV27 to TRBJ2-7; 8 positions agree with TRBD1. The specimen comprised peripheral blood, sampled on day 0 of AZD1222 vaccination. This clonotype was sampled from an adult in good health. CDR3 in DNA: TGTGCCAGCAGTTGGGACAGGCTGACCTACGAGCAGTACTTC. Translated: CASSWDRLTYEQYF.